This TCR beta chain was found in a study of T cell clonality in common variable immunodeficiency. The assay was immunoSEQ multiplex PCR, and TCRdb's table has in-frame clones only and misses some. The data list around 15,000 clones, none observed once; 12% to 15% falls to the top ten. Study findings and constraints: CVID subjects shared fewer TCRbeta clones than healthy controls did. Reportedly, TCR beta sequences from common variable immunodeficiency showed fewer deletions and N-nucleotide insertions.

Blood came from CVID subjects not ill and not taking immunomodulatory or immunosuppressive medication. Per the germline V gene, CDR1 is DFQATT and CDR2 is SNEGSKA (reference sequence). Trimming at V came to 1 base and at J to 7 bases, leaving 6 bases not matched to a gene. This CDR3 contains 14 residues. This clone was picked up a small number of times. Its antigen is currently unknown. The CDR3 goes on 3 residues after the read ends, and that part is filled in from the germline J gene. The chain is built from TRBV20-1 and TRBJ2-1; 8 nucleotides match TRBD1. This clonotype was obtained from a human donor with common variable immunodeficiency. Material: peripheral blood mononuclear cells. The part of the CDR3 DNA that was read is TGCAGTGCTAGAGTACAGGGGGGTCGGAATGAG. It specifies CSARVQGGRNE. The complete CDR3 reads CSARVQGGRNEQFF.